The 27 T cell receptor beta chains below come from one sample, sequenced in a study of blood T cell repertoires in COVID-19 (dated by TCRdb to about 2020). Receptors were amplified or captured by the immunoSEQ multiplex PCR assay. TCRdb mirrors the immuneACCESS table, restricted to in-frame sequences. Some clones are absent from its copies; in checked studies, under half trace to an unresolved V gene, and the reason for the others is unknown. The sample table holds some 50,000 clones, of which approximately 85% were seen once. The top ten clonotypes cover 15% to 18% of the sample. What was sequenced was peripheral blood. The receptors stem from a human donor in a cohort sampled during active COVID-19. The donor label of this sample is uncertain.

This clone was observed a few times. The CDR3 spells CASSKRDRDYEQYF. Written as DNA, the CDR3 is TGTGCCAGCAGTAAAAGAGACAGGGACTACGAGCAGTACTTC. The V and J genes are TRBV27 and TRBJ2-7; 7 bases match TRBD1. The ends lost 5 bases at V and 3 bases at J; junction bases unmatched: 7. The germline CDR1 and CDR2 sequences are MNHEY and SMNVEV (reference sequence). This CDR3 contains 14 residues.

This chain links TRBV27 with TRBJ2-2; D may be TRBD2 (5 bases). Germline lookup yields CDR1 MNHEY and CDR2 SMNVEV (reference sequence). The CDR3 totals 14 residues. The V end was cut by 3 bases, the J end by 5 bases, with 10 bases between. As DNA, the CDR3 is TGTGCCAGCAGTTTGTCGGACTTAACCGGGGAGCTGTTTTTT. Its translation: CASSLSDLTGELFF.

The chain uses TRBV9 and TRBJ1-4; 10 positions match TRBD1. The germline CDR1 and CDR2 sequences are SGDLS and YYNGEE. The ends lost 3 bases at V and 7 bases at J; junction bases unmatched: 6. CDR3 length: 15 amino acids. CDR3 in DNA: TGTGCCAGCAGCGCCGCGACAGGGGGCCTTGAAAAACTGTTTTTT. This encodes CASSAATGGLEKLFF.

The sample holds a few counts of this clone. An end of the junction does not agree with germline; a read error may underlie this. The gene calls are TRBV7-7 and TRBJ2-5, with 7 bases lining up with TRBD1. The CDR3 has 16 amino acids. Germline assignment: CDR1 SSHAT and CDR2 FNYEAQ (reference sequence). In DNA form, the CDR3 reads TGTGCTAGCAGCTTAAGTTTCGGGACAGACGTAGAGACCCAGTACTTC. Translating gives CASSLSFGTDVETQYF.

The chain employs TRBV5-1 and TRBJ2-7, with D perhaps matching TRBD2 (7 bases). The CDR3 has 13 amino acids. Germline loops: CDR1 SGHRS, CDR2 YFSETQ. V shed 9 bases and J shed 7 bases, with 20 bases lying between them. CDR3 protein: CATTRGGSQEQYF. The CDR3 DNA reads as TGCGCCACCACAAGGGGGGGTTCCCAGGAGCAGTACTTC.

This sequence joins TRBV27 and TRBJ2-1; 11 bases are a match to TRBD2. The CDR3 totals 13 residues. Per germline, CDR1 MNHEY and CDR2 SMNVEV (reference sequence). CDR3 residues: CVSIAGGRNEQFF. The DNA for the CDR3 is TGTGTCAGTATAGCGGGGGGGCGGAATGAGCAGTTCTTC.

In this sample, this clone turned up once. The CDR3 region has the DNA TGTGCCAGCAGCTTACAGGGGAACTATGGCTACACCTTC. Protein product: CASSLQGNYGYTF. The V gene is TRBV5-6, the J gene TRBJ1-2; 7 bases are a match to TRBD1. The germline gives CDR1 SGHDT, CDR2 YYEEEE. The CDR3 length is 13 residues. The V and J ends lost 2 bases and 2 bases, in that order; junction bases with no gene match: 0.

The chain joins TRBV2 to TRBJ2-1, with TRBD1 identical over 8 bases. J lost 7 bases, V lost 4 bases, and 9 bases had no gene match. Germline CDR1 is SNHLY and CDR2 is FYNNEI. The CDR3 loop spans 15 amino acids. The chain's CDR3 is CASSVGSGGWNEQFF. CDR3 sequence (DNA): TGTGCCAGCAGTGTAGGGTCAGGGGGCTGGAATGAGCAGTTCTTC.

This sequence joins TRBV7-2 and TRBJ1-5; D perhaps matches TRBD1 (6 bases). Germline V CDR1 and CDR2: SGHTA, FQGNSA. V gave up 1 base and J gave up 3 bases, with 10 bases separating them. The CDR3 sequence is 15 residues long. CDR3 protein: CASSLGQVPNQPQHF. As DNA, the CDR3 is TGTGCCAGCAGCTTAGGACAGGTCCCCAATCAGCCCCAGCATTTT.

The chain carries TRBV6-1 and TRBJ2-3; 8 bases are a match to TRBD2. After removal of 4 bases from V and 0 bases from J, the junction contained 18 bases not matched to a gene. CDR1 and CDR2 (germline): MNHNS, SASEGT. There are 20 residues in the CDR3. CDR3 residues: CASSGSRGIGSGGSTDTQYF. Here the CDR3 DNA reads TGTGCCAGCAGTGGGTCCCGGGGTATTGGGAGCGGGGGTAGCACAGATACGCAGTATTTT.

V usage is TRBV11-2 and J usage is TRBJ2-7; 8 bases map to TRBD1. This CDR3 spans 15 amino acids. Losses at the gene ends were 4 bases for V and 4 bases for J; bases not matched to a gene: 9. From germline, CDR1 is SGHAT and CDR2 FQNNGV. This CDR3 reads CASSSLTGVVYEQYF. The CDR3 coding sequence is TGTGCCAGCAGCTCCCTGACAGGGGTAGTGTACGAGCAGTACTTC.

The V call is TRBV10-3, the J call TRBJ1-1, with D tentatively TRBD1 (6 bases). Germline V gene data show CDR1 as ENHRY and CDR2 as SYGVKD. The CDR3 is 15 residues long. The ends were cut back, 6 bases at V and 5 bases at J, with 19 bases in the middle. The CDR3 DNA follows: TGTGCCATCAGCGACAGTACAGGGACGAGAACTGAAGCTTTCTTT. This encodes CAISDSTGTRTEAFF.

The chain uses TRBV5-1 and TRBJ1-6; D perhaps matches TRBD1 (5 bases). The CDR3 has 15 residues. V lost 2 bases and J lost 5, with 11 bases in between. Germline assignment: CDR1 SGHRS and CDR2 YFSETQ. The CDR3 region is CASSFAPRDNSPLHF. Written as DNA, the CDR3 is TGCGCCAGCAGCTTCGCACCCAGGGATAATTCACCCCTCCACTTT.

The chain combines TRBV4-2 with TRBJ2-1; possible D gene TRBD1, 6 bases. The V end lost 0 bases, the J end lost 4 bases, and 16 bases lay between the germline ends. The CDR3 has 17 amino acids. Germline assignment: CDR1 LGHNA and CDR2 YNFKEQ. The CDR3 DNA follows: TGTGCCAGCAGCCAAGAAGGGAACAGGGAACCTTACAATGAGCAGTTCTTC. Amino acids: CASSQEGNREPYNEQFF.

The rearrangement links TRBV27 to TRBJ1-6; D unclear. V was cut by 6 bases and J by 9 bases, with 12 bases left in between. The CDR3 runs to 13 residues. Looked up from germline, CDR1 is MNHEY and CDR2 is SMNVEV (reference sequence). The CDR3, as DNA: TGTGCCAGCAGAAGAACCCCTATTTCACCCCTCCACTTT. This translates into CASRRTPISPLHF.

This chain uses TRBV5-1 with TRBJ2-5; D call uncertain. This CDR3 comprises 13 residues. V was cut by 1 base and J by 1 base, with 5 bases left in between. CDR1 is SGHRS and CDR2 is YFSETQ in the germline V gene. The chain's CDR3 is CASSLPVQETQYF. The CDR3 DNA sequence: TGCGCCAGCAGCTTGCCCGTCCAAGAGACCCAGTACTTC.

This sequence joins TRBV6-5 and TRBJ2-1; 10 positions agree with TRBD1. Germline-derived CDR1 and CDR2 are MNHEY and SVGAGI. The CDR3 runs 15 residues. The ends lost 7 bases at V and 7 bases at J; junction bases unmatched: 10. Here the CDR3 DNA reads TGTGCCAGCATCCCAAGACAGGGGGCGGTGAATGAGCAGTTCTTC. It yields the protein CASIPRQGAVNEQFF.

The chain uses TRBV6-1 and TRBJ1-4, with 9 bases matching TRBD1. CDR1 is MNHNS and CDR2 is SASEGT in the germline V gene. The junction had 9 bases not matched to a gene; V was cut back by 2 bases and J by 8 bases. The CDR3 runs to 16 residues. CDR3 nucleotide sequence: TGTGCCAGCAGTGAACCCACCGGGACAGGGAAAGAAAAACTGTTTTTT. Encoded protein: CASSEPTGTGKEKLFF.

The rearrangement links TRBV9 to TRBJ2-5, with D perhaps TRBD2 (6 bases). The V end was cut by 0 bases, the J end by 1 base, with 13 bases between. The CDR3 loop spans 16 amino acids. CDR1 and CDR2 from the germline V gene are SGDLS and YYNGEE. The DNA for the CDR3 is TGTGCCAGCAGCGTAGTGGGGGGTGGAATCCAAGAGACCCAGTACTTC. It yields the protein CASSVVGGGIQETQYF.

The V and J genes are TRBV5-1 and TRBJ1-2; D might be TRBD1 (5 bases). V lost 3 bases and J 5 bases, leaving 8 bases between the germline ends. From germline, CDR1 is SGHRS and CDR2 YFSETQ. The CDR3 is 12 residues long. The DNA of the CDR3 is TGCGCCAGCAGCTCAGGGTCTTATGGCTACACCTTC. Translated, it gives CASSSGSYGYTF.

The genes are TRBV20-1 and TRBJ2-7, with D perhaps TRBD1 (6 bases). CDR3 length: 11 residues. V gave up 6 bases and J gave up 5 bases, with 11 bases separating them. Germline-derived CDR1 and CDR2 are DFQATT and SNEGSKA (reference sequence). CDR3 loop: CSAAQGNEQYF. DNA for the CDR3: TGCAGTGCCGCTCAGGGGAACGAGCAGTACTTC.

In its sample, this clone was seen once. This rearrangement joins TRBV5-1 to TRBJ2-7, with D perhaps TRBD1 (5 bases). This CDR3 has 13 amino acids. Trimming shortened V by 4 bases and J by 2 bases, and 10 bases separated the two germline ends. The V gene's germline CDR1 is SGHRS and CDR2 YFSETQ. As DNA, the CDR3 is TGCGCCAGCAGCAAGACAGATCCCTACGAGCAGTACTTC. This codes for CASSKTDPYEQYF.

V is TRBV6-6 and J is TRBJ1-4; 9 bases map to TRBD1. In germline, CDR1 is MNHNY, CDR2 SVGAGI (reference sequence). This CDR3 spans 16 amino acids. The V segment lost 5 bases and the J segment 6 bases; nucleotides outside the gene matches: 10. CDR3 residues: CASSARTGVGDEKLFF. The CDR3 DNA sequence: TGTGCCAGCAGTGCACGGACAGGGGTTGGCGATGAAAAACTGTTTTTT.

The chain is built from TRBV5-1 and TRBJ2-7; D may be TRBD1 (6 bases). V dropped 5 bases and J dropped 5 bases, with 14 bases sitting between them. The CDR3 totals 13 residues. Per the germline V gene, CDR1 is SGHRS and CDR2 is YFSETQ. In DNA form, the CDR3 reads TGCGCCAGCAGGGGTCAGGGGCGTCACGAGCAGTACTTC. Translated: CASRGQGRHEQYF. Full variable domain (outside the CDR3, taken from reference TRBV5-1 and TRBJ2-7): KAGVTQTPRYLIKTRGQQVTLSCSPISGHRSVSWYQQTPGQGLQFLFEYFSETQRNKGNFPGRFSGRQFSNSRSEMNVSTLELGDSALYLCASRGQGRHEQYFGPGTRLTVT.

The V and J genes are TRBV7-9 and TRBJ1-1; the match to TRBD1 covers 9 bases. This CDR3 has 14 residues. V trimming: 4 bases; J trimming: 4 bases; junction bases outside the gene matches: 4. Germline CDR1 reads SEHNR; CDR2 reads FQNEAQ (reference sequence). The CDR3 DNA is TGTGCCAGCAGCTCCATGACAGGGGGCACTGAAGCTTTCTTT. It codes for CASSSMTGGTEAFF.

For the CDR3, the DNA is TGTGCCAGCAGCACACAGGGGGCGAACTACGAGCAGTACTTC. This gives the protein CASSTQGANYEQYF. This chain connects TRBV27 to TRBJ2-7; TRBD1 agrees at 9 bases. Unmatched junction bases numbered 6, after V lost 6 bases and J lost 3 bases. The CDR3 spans 14 residues. CDR1 is MNHEY, CDR2 SMNVEV, per germline (reference sequence).

A single count supports this clone. One junction end disagrees with the germline gene, perhaps due to a read error. This chain uses TRBV7-7 with TRBJ2-3; no reliable D call. CDR1 and CDR2 (germline): SSHAT, FNYEAQ (reference sequence). The CDR3 has 14 residues. CDR3: CASSSCGGTDTQYF. For the CDR3, the DNA is TGTGCTAGCAGCTCTTGCGGAGGCACAGATACGCAGTATTTT.